The TCR beta chain under discussion was sequenced for a study of blood T cell repertoires in COVID-19. Assay used: immunoSEQ multiplex PCR; TCRdb lists only in-frame clones, some missing. This table holds roughly 250,000 clones, 81% found once. Per the germline V gene, CDR1 is SGHVS and CDR2 is FNYEAQ. The J segment lost 2 bases and the V segment lost 0 bases, leaving 8 bases of the junction unmatched. The CDR3 totals 17 residues. Material: peripheral blood. The gene calls are TRBV7-6 and TRBJ2-7; 9 nucleotides align to TRBD2. The sequence came from a woman aged 55-75 years with active or convalescent COVID-19. CDR3 region: CASSLAGSGGFTYEQYF. DNA for the CDR3: TGTGCCAGCAGCTTAGCCGGTAGCGGGGGTTTTACCTACGAGCAGTACTTC.